This T cell receptor beta chain was sequenced for a study of T cell responses to AZD1222 COVID-19 vaccine. Study context: Some second doses came at about 4 weeks and others at about 12 weeks; these were pooled.

Assay used: immunoSEQ multiplex PCR; TCRdb lists only in-frame clones, some missing. The sample includes around 250,000 clones, 80% to 95% of them seen just once. The CDR3 covers 11 residues. Per germline, CDR1 DFQATT and CDR2 SNEGSKA (reference sequence). V was cut by 6 bases and J by 8 bases, with 13 bases left in between. This clonotype was sampled from an adult in good health. The V call is TRBV20-1, the J call TRBJ1-2; TRBD1 might be the D (6 bases). The sequences come from peripheral blood, collected on day 0 of AZD1222 vaccination. CDR3 bases: TGCAGTGCCGTATACAGGGAGGGCTACACCTTC. Protein product: CSAVYREGYTF.